Listed here are 27 T cell receptor beta chains from one sample, sequenced in a study of cytomegalovirus exposure and HLA in healthy donors. The PCR made use of 60 Vbeta and 13 Jbeta primers. Clones were read by immunoSEQ multiplex PCR, and TCRdb kept only the in-frame ones, dropping some. This table holds over 85,000 clones, about 8% found once. The specimen was PBMCs. The receptors were gathered from a man in his fifties or sixties in good health and CMV-seronegative.

This clone was picked up a small number of times. The chain employs TRBV19 and TRBJ1-4, with D possibly TRBD1 on 6 matching bases. Per germline, CDR1 LNHDA and CDR2 SQIVND (reference sequence). The CDR3 sequence is 17 residues long. The V gene lost 5 bases and the J gene lost 5 bases, with 21 bases spanning the gap. The CDR3 nucleotides are TGTGCCAGTAGTTCAGCAGCGGGGGCTCGGGCGAATGAAAAACTGTTTTTT. Translating it yields CASSSAAGARANEKLFF.

As regards this clone: A read error may account for a junction end that differs from germline. CDR3 DNA: TGTGCCTGGAGTGAGGGGTTCAATCAGCCCCAGAATTTT. Translation gives CAWSEGFNQPQNF. This sequence joins TRBV30 and TRBJ1-5; a possible D gene is TRBD1 (5 bases). In germline, CDR1 is GTSNPN, CDR2 SVGIG (reference sequence). The CDR3 is 13 residues long.

This clone was recorded a few times. The rearrangement joins TRBV28 to TRBJ2-7; a possible D gene is TRBD1 (6 bases). CDR1 is MDHEN and CDR2 is SYDVKM in the germline V gene. The CDR3 runs to 12 residues. The V and J ends lost 4 bases and 4 bases respectively, with 8 bases between them. The CDR3 sequence is CASSWGRYEQYF. DNA of the CDR3: TGTGCCAGCAGTTGGGGGCGTTACGAGCAGTACTTC.

The chain employs TRBV2 and TRBJ2-1; D is ambiguous. Deletions cut 6 bases from V and 4 bases from J, with 4 bases between. The CDR3 loop spans 11 amino acids. Germline V lookup: CDR1 SNHLY, CDR2 FYNNEI. CDR3 in amino acids: CASSQYNEQFF. CDR3 coding DNA: TGTGCCAGCAGCCAATACAATGAGCAGTTCTTC. Variable domain in full (rest from reference TRBV2 and TRBJ2-1): EPEVTQTPSHQVTQMGQEVILRCVPISNHLYFYWYRQILGQKVEFLVSFYNNEISEKSEIFDDQFSVERPDGSNFTLKIRSTKLEDSAMYFCASSQYNEQFFGPGTRLTVL.

A word on this clone: At one end the junction does not follow the germline gene, possibly because of a read error. CDR3 DNA: TGTGCCAGCAGCGCAGGGGGGACAGGAGCACTAAACTATGGCTACACTTTC. This gives the protein CASSAGGTGALNYGYTF. V and J are TRBV13 and TRBJ1-2, with TRBD1 matching over 8 bases. CDR3 length equals 17 residues. CDR1 and CDR2 from the germline V gene are PRHDT and FYEKMQ (reference sequence).

The chain is built from TRBV5-8 and TRBJ2-6; D call uncertain. Germline assignment: CDR1 SGHTS and CDR2 YDEGEE. The CDR3 has 15 residues. Deletions cut 2 bases from V and 7 bases from J, with 13 bases between. The DNA for the CDR3 is TGTGCCAGCAGCTTTCTGTTAAAAATCGCCAACGTCCTGACTTTC. It specifies CASSFLLKIANVLTF.

This clone has a handful of counts. V is TRBV9 and J is TRBJ2-7; 9 nucleotides agree with TRBD1. Germline V lookup: CDR1 SGDLS, CDR2 YYNGEE. The CDR3 loop spans 14 amino acids. After removal of 0 bases from V and 5 bases from J, the junction contained 3 bases not matched to a gene. The CDR3 reads CASSVGDRANEQYF. The CDR3 nucleotides are TGTGCCAGCAGCGTAGGGGACAGGGCGAACGAGCAGTACTTC.

This clone was counted between two and nine times. V and J are TRBV27 and TRBJ1-1, with 9 bases aligning to TRBD1. Germline CDR1 MNHEY, CDR2 SMNVEV (reference sequence). Trimming removed 7 bases from V and 8 bases from J; junction bases left unmatched: 14. The CDR3 sequence is 15 residues long. The CDR3 bases are TGTGCCAGCATCCTCCGTCCCGGGACAGGGTCCGAAGCTTTCTTT. It codes for CASILRPGTGSEAFF.

Only a few counts were recorded for this clone. This chain uses TRBV28 with TRBJ1-3; TRBD1 is a possible D gene (6 bases). Trimming pared 2 bases from V and 1 base from J, leaving 12 bases between. This CDR3 is 16 amino acids long. Germline CDR1 and CDR2: MDHEN and SYDVKM. CDR3 coding DNA: TGTGCCAGCAGTTTAGCAGGACAGTCATCTGGAAACACCATATATTTT. This codes for CASSLAGQSSGNTIYF.

This clone came up a few times. This rearrangement joins TRBV28 to TRBJ1-2; possibly TRBD1 for D (5 bases). Trimming removed 7 bases from V and 0 bases from J, with 15 bases in between. Per germline, CDR1 MDHEN and CDR2 SYDVKM. The CDR3 spans 15 residues. In DNA form, the CDR3 reads TGTGCCAGCACCCCTGGGGGGTATCCTAACTATGGCTACACCTTC. Protein sequence: CASTPGGYPNYGYTF.

The chain employs TRBV28 and TRBJ2-4; 8 bases map to TRBD2. Per germline, CDR1 MDHEN and CDR2 SYDVKM. The length of the CDR3 is 15 residues. The trim removed 6 bases at V and 0 bases at J, leaving 4 bases unmatched. The CDR3 loop reads CASSSGGIAKNIQYF. The DNA for the CDR3 is TGTGCCAGCAGCTCGGGGGGGATAGCCAAAAACATTCAGTACTTC.

This clone was counted between two and nine times. For the CDR3, the DNA is TGCGCCAGCAGCTTCGGGACTAGCTCAGAGACCCAGTACTTC. It codes for CASSFGTSSETQYF. V and J are TRBV5-1 and TRBJ2-5; 9 bases map to TRBD2. CDR1 and CDR2 (germline): SGHRS, YFSETQ. The CDR3 extends over 14 amino acids. V shed 2 bases and J 4 bases; nucleotides not matched to a gene: 3.

There are a few counts of this clone. The chain recombines TRBV5-4 with TRBJ2-7, with TRBD2 as a possible D gene (6 bases). Germline CDR1 SGHNT, CDR2 YYREEE (reference sequence). Trimming left V 1 base short and J 5 bases short, with 28 bases between. The CDR3 has 19 amino acids. This CDR3 reads CASSLPEGSIGRGVNEQYF. The CDR3 nucleotides are TGTGCCAGCAGCTTGCCTGAGGGGTCTATCGGGAGAGGGGTAAACGAGCAGTACTTC.

In this sample, this clone turned up a few times. The J gene is TRBJ1-1, the V gene TRBV7-2; D gene unclear. Deletions cut 2 bases from V and 2 bases from J, with 9 bases between. Germline V CDR1 and CDR2: SGHTA, FQGNSA. CDR3 length equals 14 residues. The CDR3 protein is CASSLTGVNTEAFF. The CDR3 DNA reads TGTGCCAGCAGCTTAACCGGAGTCAACACTGAAGCTTTCTTT. The full variable domain, with the rest looked up from reference TRBV7-2 and TRBJ1-1, is GAGVSQSPSNKVTEKGKDVELRCDPISGHTALYWYRQSLGQGLEFLIYFQGNSAPDKSGLPSDRFSAERTGGSVSTLTIQRTQQEDSAVYLCASSLTGVNTEAFFGQGTRLTVV.

This chain uses TRBV19 with TRBJ1-1; 7 nucleotides line up with TRBD1. This CDR3 region has 14 residues. J lost 5 bases, V lost 3 bases, and 6 bases had no gene match. The germline V gene encodes CDR1 LNHDA and CDR2 SQIVND (reference sequence). The CDR3 region is CASSMVRGTTEAFF. The DNA of the CDR3 is TGTGCCAGTAGTATGGTCAGGGGGACGACTGAAGCTTTCTTT.

This clone has a handful of counts. The chain combines TRBV6-1 with TRBJ1-4, with TRBD1 identical over 8 bases. The CDR3 is made up of 14 amino acids. Germline trimming cut 7 bases from V and 8 bases from J; bases unmatched to any gene: 9. Germline CDR1 and CDR2: MNHNS and SASEGT. The CDR3 DNA is TGTGCCAGCACCGGGGACAGGTCGGGAGAAAAACTGTTTTTT. It specifies CASTGDRSGEKLFF.

The rearrangement uses TRBV2 and TRBJ1-2, with 9 bases lining up with TRBD1. V shed 4 bases, J shed 4 bases, and the junction held 4 bases outside the gene matches. CDR1 SNHLY and CDR2 FYNNEI come from the germline V gene. The CDR3 runs to 14 residues. CDR3 sequence: CASSGGTGFYGYTF. CDR3 bases: TGTGCCAGCAGTGGGGGGACAGGGTTCTATGGCTACACCTTC.

This chain joins TRBV25-1 and TRBJ1-1, with a weak D call TRBD1 (5 bases). Germline CDR1 reads MGHDK; CDR2 reads SYGVNS. Trimming cost V 6 bases and J 0 bases, with 8 bases left between them. The CDR3 has 13 amino acids. CDR3: CASRDRVNTEAFF. In nucleotides, the CDR3 is TGTGCCAGCAGAGACAGAGTGAACACTGAAGCTTTCTTT.

A few counts support this clone. V and J are TRBV5-1 and TRBJ2-3; 7 nucleotides line up with TRBD2. V lost 1 base to trimming and J lost 0 bases; unmatched junction nucleotides: 11. The CDR3 is 18 amino acids. The germline V gene encodes CDR1 SGHRS and CDR2 YFSETQ. The CDR3 protein is CASSLTIRASGSTDTQYF. The CDR3 DNA reads as TGCGCCAGCAGCTTGACGATTCGGGCTAGCGGTAGCACAGATACGCAGTATTTT.

This clone has more than one count but fewer than ten. The chain is built from TRBV18 and TRBJ1-3, with D uncertain. Germline values: CDR1 KGHSH, CDR2 LQKENI. V gave up 5 bases and J gave up 6 bases, with 11 bases separating them. This CDR3 region has 13 residues. The CDR3 spells CASSSSGINTIYF. CDR3 nucleotides: TGTGCCAGCTCATCCTCGGGGATAAACACCATATATTTT. Supplemented by reference TRBV18 and TRBJ1-3, the full variable domain reads NAGVMQNPRHLVRRRGQEARLRCSPMKGHSHVYWYRQLPEEGLKFMVYLQKENIIDESGMPKERFSAEFPKEGPSILRIQQVVRGDSAAYFCASSSSGINTIYFGEGSWLTVV.

There are a few counts of this clone. The CDR3 region has the DNA TGTGCCATAAGGACAGGCCCCTCCGAGCAGTACTTC. As protein: CAIRTGPSEQYF. This chain connects TRBV28 to TRBJ2-7; 7 nucleotides match TRBD1. There are 12 residues in the CDR3. The junction had 9 bases not matched to a gene; V was cut back by 10 bases and J by 6 bases. CDR1 MDHEN and CDR2 SYDVKM come from the germline V gene.

The rearrangement links TRBV6-1 to TRBJ1-5; the match to TRBD1 covers 7 bases. The CDR3 is 15 residues long. The germline V gene encodes CDR1 MNHNS and CDR2 SASEGT. J lost 3 bases, V lost 3 bases, and 5 bases had no gene match. The CDR3 sequence is CASSDSTGSNQPQHF. DNA of the CDR3: TGTGCCAGCAGTGATTCGACAGGGTCCAATCAGCCCCAGCATTTT.

Written as DNA, the CDR3 is TGTGCCAGTAGTATCGATAGCGGGAATGAGCAGTTCTTC. It is translated as CASSIDSGNEQFF. The chain combines TRBV19 with TRBJ2-1; 7 bases line up with TRBD2. In germline, CDR1 is LNHDA, CDR2 SQIVND (reference sequence). The V and J ends lost 3 bases and 7 bases, in that order; junction bases with no gene match: 3. The CDR3 extends over 13 amino acids.

The chain links TRBV7-2 to TRBJ2-7, with 10 bases that match TRBD1. With V trimmed by 5 bases and J by 3 bases, 7 bases remained unmatched. Germline CDR1 reads SGHTA; CDR2 reads FQGNSA. The CDR3 loop spans 15 amino acids. CDR3 coding DNA: TGTGCCAGCAGCCGAACCGGACAGGGGGACTACGAGCAGTACTTC. This gives the protein CASSRTGQGDYEQYF. Together with reference TRBV7-2 and TRBJ2-7, the CDR3 gives the full variable domain: GAGVSQSPSNKVTEKGKDVELRCDPISGHTALYWYRQSLGQGLEFLIYFQGNSAPDKSGLPSDRFSAERTGGSVSTLTIQRTQQEDSAVYLCASSRTGQGDYEQYFGPGTRLTVT.

The rearrangement links TRBV30 to TRBJ1-1, with unresolved D. With 3 bases removed from V and 2 bases from J, the gap between germline ends came to 16 bases. This CDR3 is 15 amino acids long. Germline loops: CDR1 GTSNPN, CDR2 SVGIG (reference sequence). The CDR3 region has the DNA TGTGCCTGGAGATTCCGGGGATCGGAAAACACTGAAGCTTTCTTT. This gives the protein CAWRFRGSENTEAFF.

This clone appeared a few times. The V gene is TRBV7-2, the J gene TRBJ2-1; tentative D call: TRBD1 (6 bases). The CDR3 is 17 residues long. Germline CDR1 reads SGHTA; CDR2 reads FQGNSA. The germline V and J ends were trimmed by 1 base and 7 bases, with 20 bases remaining between them. The chain's CDR3 is CASSLVPLYRASNEQFF. DNA of the CDR3: TGTGCCAGCAGCTTAGTCCCGTTGTACAGGGCATCTAATGAGCAGTTCTTC.

This clone has only a few counts. This chain uses TRBV19 with TRBJ2-5; D is possibly TRBD1 (6 bases). V was clipped by 3 bases and J by 5 bases, with 13 bases between them. The CDR3 contains 14 residues. Germline V gives CDR1 LNHDA, CDR2 SQIVND (reference sequence). CDR3 bases: TGTGCCAGTAGTATTAGAACAGGGAAGGAGACCCAGTACTTC. This codes for CASSIRTGKETQYF.